The 16 T cell receptor beta chains below all came from one sample that was sequenced in a study of chemoradiotherapy in HPV16-positive cancers (dated 2022 in TCRdb). To prepare the library, the immunoSEQ multiplex PCR assay was applied. As stored in TCRdb, this immuneACCESS dataset retains in-frame rearrangements with V and J assigned. A fraction of the clones does not appear; measured against another copy, unresolved V genes explain less than half of the discrepancy, and the remainder lacks a known reason. The sample has some 19,000 clones on record, around 87% of them singletons. The ten biggest clones cover roughly 2.3% of the sample. The sample in question was blood, obtained from a patient who underwent chemoradiotherapy. The receptors were sampled from a human donor with HPV-associated anogenital cancer.

V and J are TRBV9 and TRBJ2-7; a possible D gene is TRBD2 (5 bases). The CDR3 is 15 amino acids. Trimming stripped 0 bases from V and 4 bases from J, with 14 bases between. The germline gives CDR1 SGDLS, CDR2 YYNGEE. The CDR3 bases are TGTGCCAGCAGCGTAGCGGACTCCAATAGGTACGAGCAGTACTTC. Translating gives CASSVADSNRYEQYF.

The CDR3 DNA reads as TGTGCCAGTAAACCTCCCGGGACTAGCGGGGGTGCGCAGTATTTT. Translated, it gives CASKPPGTSGGAQYF. The chain carries TRBV19 and TRBJ2-3, with TRBD2 matching over 14 bases. V gave up 7 bases and J gave up 10 bases; unmatched junction bases: 10. CDR3 length: 15 amino acids. Germline CDR1 LNHDA, CDR2 SQIVND (reference sequence).

The gene calls are TRBV9 and TRBJ2-1; D is unclear. CDR1 and CDR2 from the germline V gene are SGDLS and YYNGEE. V was trimmed by 0 bases and J by 0 bases, leaving 7 bases between them. The CDR3 has 15 amino acids. The chain's CDR3 is CASSVEESSYNEQFF. The CDR3 DNA sequence: TGTGCCAGCAGCGTAGAGGAGAGCTCCTACAATGAGCAGTTCTTC.

The CDR3 spells CASKVGHLHEQFF. The CDR3 nucleotides read TGTGCCAGCAAAGTCGGGCACCTCCATGAGCAGTTCTTC. The rearrangement links TRBV7-9 to TRBJ2-1, with D hard to call. Germline V gene data show CDR1 as SEHNR and CDR2 as FQNEAQ (reference sequence). With 7 bases removed from V and 8 bases from J, the gap between germline ends came to 15 bases. The CDR3 runs 13 residues.

The table lists this clone with a count of one. This sequence joins TRBV5-4 and TRBJ2-7; possible D gene TRBD2, 5 bases. This CDR3 contains 13 residues. V dropped 0 bases and J dropped 3 bases, with 7 bases sitting between them. CDR1 is SGHNT and CDR2 is YYREEE in the germline V gene (reference sequence). This CDR3 is CASSLGGNYEQYF. The CDR3 bases are TGTGCCAGCAGCTTGGGAGGGAACTACGAGCAGTACTTC.

V usage is TRBV10-3 and J usage is TRBJ2-3, with 10 bases fitting TRBD1. The CDR3 runs to 17 residues. The germline gives CDR1 ENHRY, CDR2 SYGVKD. Losses at the gene ends were 0 bases for V and 0 bases for J; bases not matched to a gene: 3. CDR3 loop: CAISESGQGVSTDTQYF. CDR3 sequence (DNA): TGTGCCATCAGTGAGTCTGGACAGGGGGTTAGCACAGATACGCAGTATTTT.

The V call is TRBV7-9, the J call TRBJ2-3; D is uncertain. The CDR3 has 14 amino acids. Germline loops: CDR1 SEHNR, CDR2 FQNEAQ (reference sequence). The V end lost 5 bases, the J end lost 0 bases, and 9 bases lay between the germline ends. The DNA of the CDR3 is TGTGCCAGCAGCAGAAGCGTAAGCACAGATACGCAGTATTTT. Protein product: CASSRSVSTDTQYF.

This clone was detected only once. V usage is TRBV6-5 and J usage is TRBJ2-5, with 8 positions matching TRBD2. The CDR3 loop spans 11 amino acids. Germline V CDR1 and CDR2: MNHEY, SVGAGI. V lost 6 bases, J lost 14 bases, and 8 bases stayed unmatched. CDR3 in DNA: TGTGCCAGCAGCCGGGAGGGGGGGGAATACTTC. Protein product: CASSREGGEYF.

This clone was observed a single time. The chain has TRBV14 and TRBJ2-7; D is perhaps TRBD2 (6 bases). CDR1 and CDR2 from the germline V gene are SGHDN and FVKESK. V gave up 2 bases and J gave up 5 bases, with 19 bases separating them. There are 16 residues in the CDR3. The CDR3, as DNA: TGTGCCAGCAGCCAATTAATGGGAGGAGGGTCTCACGAGCAGTACTTC. As protein: CASSQLMGGGSHEQYF.

The chain joins TRBV7-2 to TRBJ2-5; TRBD2 aligns across 12 bases. Germline CDR1 reads SGHTA; CDR2 reads FQGNSA. The CDR3 spans 17 residues. Losses at the gene ends were 6 bases for V and 4 bases for J; bases not matched to a gene: 12. This chain's CDR3 is CASRSGTSGSPRETQYF. The DNA for the CDR3 is TGTGCCAGCAGATCTGGGACTAGCGGGTCCCCCAGAGAGACCCAGTACTTC.

The chain joins TRBV7-2 to TRBJ1-1; 7 positions agree with TRBD1. V was clipped by 3 bases and J by 5 bases; unmatched bases: 9. CDR1 and CDR2 (germline): SGHTA, FQGNSA. This CDR3 is 15 amino acids long. CDR3 bases: TGTGCCAGCAGCTTGGTGCAGGACAGGCAAACTGAAGCTTTCTTT. Protein sequence: CASSLVQDRQTEAFF.

This clone is a singleton in its sample. The V gene is TRBV19, the J gene TRBJ2-2; tentatively, D is TRBD2 (5 bases). From germline, CDR1 is LNHDA and CDR2 SQIVND (reference sequence). Trimming left V 1 base short and J 7 bases short, with 10 bases between. The CDR3 has 14 residues. The CDR3 loop reads CASSIAGLGGELFF. CDR3 nucleotide sequence: TGTGCCAGTAGTATAGCGGGGTTGGGCGGGGAGCTGTTTTTT.

This clone appeared a single time. CDR3 residues: CASSLAGGPGRLDNSPLHF. The DNA of the CDR3 is TGCGCCAGCAGCTTGGCCGGGGGGCCAGGGCGGTTGGATAATTCACCCCTCCACTTT. V usage is TRBV5-1 and J usage is TRBJ1-6; D might be TRBD1 (6 bases). The CDR3 is 19 amino acids. V was pared by 0 bases and J by 5 bases, with 21 bases between. CDR1 is SGHRS and CDR2 is YFSETQ in the germline V gene.

The CDR3 DNA follows: TGTGCCAGTAGTATAGGAAAACAGGGGGCCGGACGAGCTTTCTTT. The encoded protein is CASSIGKQGAGRAFF. The chain combines TRBV19 with TRBJ1-1; 9 bases fit TRBD1. The length of the CDR3 is 15 residues. Per the germline V gene, CDR1 is LNHDA and CDR2 is SQIVND (reference sequence). The V segment lost 1 base and the J segment 10 bases; nucleotides outside the gene matches: 10.

This chain uses TRBV4-2 with TRBJ1-4; no definite D call. V was trimmed by 0 bases and J by 4 bases, leaving 3 bases between them. CDR1 is LGHNA and CDR2 is YNFKEQ in the germline V gene. The CDR3 consists of 13 residues. CDR3 residues: CASSQDLNEKLFF. The CDR3 bases are TGTGCCAGCAGCCAAGACCTTAATGAAAAACTGTTTTTT.

The chain links TRBV6-6 to TRBJ2-2, with TRBD2 matching over 10 bases. The CDR3 has 15 amino acids. Germline-derived CDR1 and CDR2 are MNHNY and SVGAGI (reference sequence). The J segment lost 7 bases and the V segment lost 6 bases, leaving 8 bases of the junction unmatched. The CDR3: CASRTGLASGGELFF. In nucleotides, the CDR3 is TGTGCCAGCAGAACGGGACTAGCGTCGGGCGGGGAGCTGTTTTTT.